What follows are 8 T cell receptor beta chains derived from one specimen sequenced in a study of blood T cell repertoires in COVID-19. Repertoires were generated with immunoSEQ multiplex PCR, while TCRdb's copy carries only in-frame clones and drops some. The sample gives under 150,000 clones, roughly 80% of which show up once; more than 2% is in the top ten. Material: PBMCs or T cells enriched from blood (not recorded which). Every receptor here comes from a man aged 35 to 55 with acute COVID-19.

This clone was seen more than once but under ten times. The V gene is TRBV30, the J gene TRBJ1-2; D not resolved. Germline CDR1 is GTSNPN and CDR2 is SVGIG (reference sequence). V gave up 1 base and J gave up 4 bases, with 4 bases separating them. CDR3 size: 11 residues. CDR3 sequence (DNA): TGTGCCTGGAGTGGAGGCTATGGCTACACCTTC. Amino acids: CAWSGGYGYTF.

The rearrangement links TRBV7-6 to TRBJ2-1; 9 nucleotides agree with TRBD1. After removal of 4 bases from V and 5 bases from J, the junction contained 6 bases not matched to a gene. The CDR3 has 15 amino acids. CDR1 and CDR2 from the germline V gene are SGHVS and FNYEAQ. The CDR3 DNA follows: TGTGCCAGCAGCTCCGGGACAGGGATCGACAATGAGCAGTTCTTC. The encoded protein is CASSSGTGIDNEQFF.

This clone showed up just a few times. The rearrangement uses TRBV10-2 and TRBJ2-7, with D maybe TRBD2 (5 bases). The germline V gene encodes CDR1 WSHSY and CDR2 SAAADI. V shed 8 bases and J shed 3 bases, with 14 bases lying between them. This CDR3 has 13 residues. The CDR3 bases are TGCGCCAGCCGCTTCGGGATGAGCTACGAGCAGTACTTC. Protein product: CASRFGMSYEQYF.

The chain uses TRBV5-1 and TRBJ2-1; the D gene is possibly TRBD2 (5 bases). Trimming stripped 0 bases from V and 7 bases from J, with 11 bases between. The CDR3 sequence is 14 residues long. CDR1 SGHRS and CDR2 YFSETQ come from the germline V gene. CDR3 loop: CASSLVTTGNEQFF. The CDR3 bases are TGCGCCAGCAGCTTGGTTACTACGGGGAATGAGCAGTTCTTC.

The chain employs TRBV21-1 and TRBJ2-3; the D segment call TRBD2 is taken from the table without a DNA check. TRBV21-1 is a documented pseudogene. This CDR3 spans 15 amino acids. DNA for the CDR3: TGTGCCAGCAGCGCTCGGGGGGGAGCATGGGATACGCAGTATTTT. This codes for CASSARGGAWDTQYF.

The chain uses TRBV7-9 and TRBJ2-5; TRBD2 agrees at 10 bases. This CDR3 contains 16 residues. In germline, CDR1 is SEHNR, CDR2 FQNEAQ (reference sequence). Losses at the gene ends were 3 bases for V and 5 bases for J; bases not matched to a gene: 9. For the CDR3, the DNA is TGTGCCAGCAGCTTGGGGCTAGCGGGAGAAGGGGAGACCCAGTACTTC. As protein: CASSLGLAGEGETQYF.

This clone was observed once. The chain has TRBV28 and TRBJ1-3; D ambiguous. Trimming pared 1 base from V and 1 base from J, leaving 11 bases between. The CDR3 is 16 residues long. Per the germline V gene, CDR1 is MDHEN and CDR2 is SYDVKM. CDR3 nucleotide sequence: TGTGCCAGCAGTTTATCAAGCCTCTCTTCTGGAAACACCATATATTTT. It specifies CASSLSSLSSGNTIYF.

This clone was detected once. The rearrangement joins TRBV3-1 (or the pseudogene TRBV3-2) to TRBJ1-2, with a tentative D call TRBD1 (6 bases). This CDR3 region has 13 residues. Germline V CDR1 and CDR2: LGHDT, YNNKEL (reference sequence). V was pared by 5 bases and J by 8 bases, with 15 bases between. The CDR3 region is CASSRTASSGYTF. CDR3 nucleotides: TGTGCCAGCAGCAGGACAGCTTCCTCCGGCTACACCTTC.